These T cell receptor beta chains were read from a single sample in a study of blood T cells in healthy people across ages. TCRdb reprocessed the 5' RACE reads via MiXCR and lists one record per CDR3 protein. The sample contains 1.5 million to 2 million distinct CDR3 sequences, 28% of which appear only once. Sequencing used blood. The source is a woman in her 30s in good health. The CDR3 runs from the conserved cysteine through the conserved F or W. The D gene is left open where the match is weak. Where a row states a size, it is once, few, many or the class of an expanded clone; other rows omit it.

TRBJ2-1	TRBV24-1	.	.	TGTGCCACCAGTGGAACACTTAGAGACAATGAGCAGTTCTTC	CATSGTLRDNEQFF
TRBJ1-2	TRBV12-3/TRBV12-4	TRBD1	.	TGTGCCAGCAGTTTAGTGGGACAGGGACGAGGCTACACCTTC	CASSLVGQGRGYTF
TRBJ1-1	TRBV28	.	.	TGTGCCAGCACAATACAGCCCAACACTGAAGCTTTCTTT	CASTIQPNTEAFF
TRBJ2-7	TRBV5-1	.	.	TGCGCCAGCAGAAGGTCGGACTACGAGCAGTACTTC	CASRRSDYEQYF
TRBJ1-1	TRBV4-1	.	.	TGCGCCAGCAGCCAAGACAGGAGGAAAACTGAAGCTTTCTTT	CASSQDRRKTEAFF
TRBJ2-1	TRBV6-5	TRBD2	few	TGTGCCAGCAGTTCGCCGGGACTAGCGGGAGACAATGAGCAGTTCTTC	CASSSPGLAGDNEQFF
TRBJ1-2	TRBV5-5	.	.	TGTGCCAGCAGCTTGGATTGGGCGGGCTATGGCTACACCTTC	CASSLDWAGYGYTF
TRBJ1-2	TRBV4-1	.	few	TGCGCCAGCAGCCAAGGTTTGCGGGATACCTTGGATGGCTACACCTTC	CASSQGLRDTLDGYTF
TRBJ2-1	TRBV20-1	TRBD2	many	TGCAGTGCTAGACCACTGCGGGGGAACTACAATGAGCAGTTCTTC	CSARPLRGNYNEQFF
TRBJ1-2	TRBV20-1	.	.	TGCAGTGCACGGGCGGGGGTCCCCTTCTATGGCTACACCTTC	CSARAGVPFYGYTF
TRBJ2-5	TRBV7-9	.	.	TGTGCCAGCAGCTCCGCTCTGGGGACCCAGTACTTC	CASSSALGTQYF
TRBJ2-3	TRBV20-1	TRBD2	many	TGCAGTGCGCACCTAGCGGGAGTCACAGATACGCAGTATTTT	CSAHLAGVTDTQYF
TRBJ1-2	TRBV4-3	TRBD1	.	TGCGCCAGCAGCCAGGATAGCGACAGGGTTCACTTTGGCTACACCTTC	CASSQDSDRVHFGYTF
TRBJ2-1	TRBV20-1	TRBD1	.	TGCAGTGCCACAACAGGGGGCGCGTTTGGTGAGCAGTTCTTC	CSATTGGAFGEQFF
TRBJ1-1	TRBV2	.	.	TGTGCCAGCAGGGAACAGCCGAACACTGAAGCTTTCTTT	CASREQPNTEAFF
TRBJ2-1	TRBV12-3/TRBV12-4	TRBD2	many	TGTGCCAGCAGTTTAGGCGGGAGGCAGTTCTTC	CASSLGGRQFF
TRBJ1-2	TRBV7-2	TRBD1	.	TGTGCCAGCAGCTTCATGGGACAGGGCATGGGCTACACCTTC	CASSFMGQGMGYTF
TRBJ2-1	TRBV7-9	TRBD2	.	TGTGCTAGCAGCTTAGAACTAGCGGGGGCACGGGAGCAGTTCTTC	CASSLELAGAREQFF
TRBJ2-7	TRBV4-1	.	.	TGCGCCAGCAGCCCGGGGGCAGGGGGTAGCTCCTACGAGCAGTACTTC	CASSPGAGGSSYEQYF
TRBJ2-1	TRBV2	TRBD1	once	TGTGCCAGCAGTGATAGGACAGGGTCATTGGCAAAGTTCTTC	CASSDRTGSLAKFF
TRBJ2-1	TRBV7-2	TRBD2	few	TGTGCCAGCAGCCCTGTCGGGCGGGAGGGTGAGCAGTTCTTC	CASSPVGREGEQFF
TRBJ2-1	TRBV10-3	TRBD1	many	TGTGCCATCAGTGAGTACCAGGCCGGGACAGGTGCCAATGAGCAGTTCTTC	CAISEYQAGTGANEQFF
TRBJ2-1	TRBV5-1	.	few	TGCGCCAGCAGCGCCCCCGGGACTGCTAAAAATGAGCAGTTCTTC	CASSAPGTAKNEQFF
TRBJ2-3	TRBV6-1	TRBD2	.	TGTGCCAGCAGTGAAGTCCTAGCGGGGGCCACAGATACGCAGTATTTT	CASSEVLAGATDTQYF
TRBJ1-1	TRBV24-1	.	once	TGTGCCACTCCTCGCGGGATCCTGAACACTGAAGCTTTCTTT	CATPRGILNTEAFF
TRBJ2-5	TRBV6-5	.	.	TGTGCCTCCTCCGGAGGCCAGGGCATGAGAGAGACCCAGTACTTC	CASSGGQGMRETQYF
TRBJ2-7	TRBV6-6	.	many	TGTGCCAGCACCAACCTAGGGGGGGACAACTCCTACGAGCAGTACTTC	CASTNLGGDNSYEQYF
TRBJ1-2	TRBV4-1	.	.	TGCGCCAGCAGCCAAGAAGAGGGAGGAGCTAACTATGGCTACACCTTC	CASSQEEGGANYGYTF
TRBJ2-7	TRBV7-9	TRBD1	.	TGTGCCAGCAGTACAGGGACAGGGATTGACGAGCAGTACTTC	CASSTGTGIDEQYF
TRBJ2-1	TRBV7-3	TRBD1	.	TGTGCCAGCAGCTACCAGGGGGCCGATGAGCAGTTCTTC	CASSYQGADEQFF
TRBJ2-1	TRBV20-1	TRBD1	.	TGCAGTGCTAGAGACCCGACAGGGGGCCCTTCGAATGAGCAGGTCTTC	CSARDPTGGPSNEQVF
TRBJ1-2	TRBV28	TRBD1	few	TGTGCCAGCAACGACGCCGGGACAGGGGTTGGCTACACCTTC	CASNDAGTGVGYTF